This TCR beta chain was found in a study of blood T cells in healthy people across ages. Germline CDR1 reads SNHLY; CDR2 reads FYNNEI. The CDR3 consists of 14 residues. The trim removed 6 bases at V and 3 bases at J, leaving 5 bases unmatched. Points from the study as a whole: Among T cells, TCR beta diversity per million cells dropped roughly linearly as age rose. Naive T cell percentage strongly correlated with TCR beta diversity. Any conclusive comparison of naive versus antigen-experienced cells was prevented by using unsorted PBMCs.

Details on this clonotype: What it recognizes is unknown.

PCR was performed a second time for about 6 to 12 cycles using a sample-barcoded 5' primer and a J-beta primer mix. In TCRdb, the 5' RACE reads were re-called with MiXCR into one record per CDR3 protein. The sample yields 700,000 or so distinct CDR3 sequences, around two fifths seen once. The TCR was taken from a man at least 80 years old in good health. The source material was blood. The chain is built from TRBV2 and TRBJ2-3; 8 nucleotides match TRBD1. CDR3 sequence (DNA): TGTGCCAGCAGCGTAAACAGGGGGACAGATACGCAGTATTTT. Protein product: CASSVNRGTDTQYF. Variable domain in full (rest from reference TRBV2 and TRBJ2-3): EPEVTQTPSHQVTQMGQEVILRCVPISNHLYFYWYRQILGQKVEFLVSFYNNEISEKSEIFDDQFSVERPDGSNFTLKIRSTKLEDSAMYFCASSVNRGTDTQYFGPGTRLTVL.